The 20 T cell receptor beta chains given below trace back to one sample, sequenced in a study of blood T cell repertoires in COVID-19. The method was immunoSEQ multiplex PCR; TCRdb's version includes in-frame clones alone and lacks a portion of them. Among around 100,000 clones listed, about 88% were seen once. Source material: peripheral blood. These receptors originate from a man aged 50 to 59 with active or convalescent COVID-19.

This clone was seen a handful of times. This chain joins TRBV6-5 and TRBJ1-6; D is ambiguous. CDR1 and CDR2 (germline): MNHEY, SVGAGI. With 2 bases removed from V and 10 bases from J, the gap between germline ends came to 15 bases. The CDR3 loop spans 15 amino acids. This chain's CDR3 is CASSYEGQLGSPLHF. The CDR3, as DNA: TGTGCCAGCAGTTACGAGGGCCAGCTGGGCTCACCCCTCCACTTT.

The gene calls are TRBV2 and TRBJ2-3; 7 bases agree with TRBD2. J lost 0 bases, V lost 0 bases, and 0 bases had no gene match. The CDR3 covers 15 residues. CDR1 is SNHLY, CDR2 FYNNEI, per germline. The CDR3 nucleotides read TGTGCCAGCAGTGAAGCGCGGGGGAGCACAGATACGCAGTATTTT. It is translated as CASSEARGSTDTQYF.

V gene TRBV5-1 combines with J gene TRBJ2-2, with D perhaps matching TRBD2 (6 bases). The CDR3 extends over 16 amino acids. Germline V gives CDR1 SGHRS, CDR2 YFSETQ. Trimming pared 4 bases from V and 4 bases from J, leaving 17 bases between. The CDR3 region is CASSPTGGATTGELFF. As DNA, the CDR3 is TGCGCCAGCAGCCCGACGGGCGGGGCGACCACCGGGGAGCTGTTTTTT.

The V and J genes are TRBV5-1 and TRBJ2-2, with D possibly matching TRBD1 (6 bases). Germline CDR1 and CDR2: SGHRS and YFSETQ. V was cut by 7 bases and J by 0 bases, with 13 bases left in between. This CDR3 comprises 15 residues. As DNA, the CDR3 is TGCGCCAGCGCACGACAGGCGACGAACACCGGGGAGCTGTTTTTT. It encodes CASARQATNTGELFF.

The chain links TRBV18 to TRBJ2-5, with 9 bases matching TRBD2. The germline V gene has CDR1 KGHSH and CDR2 LQKENI. The CDR3 spans 14 residues. The ends lost 2 bases at V and 3 bases at J; junction bases unmatched: 1. CDR3: CASSPLAGEETQYF. The CDR3 DNA reads as TGTGCCAGCTCACCATTAGCGGGGGAAGAGACCCAGTACTTC. Variable domain in full (rest from reference TRBV18 and TRBJ2-5): NAGVMQNPRHLVRRRGQEARLRCSPMKGHSHVYWYRQLPEEGLKFMVYLQKENIIDESGMPKERFSAEFPKEGPSILRIQQVVRGDSAAYFCASSPLAGEETQYFGPGTRLLVL.

The chain employs TRBV6-5 and TRBJ1-5, with TRBD1 matching over 7 bases. The germline gives CDR1 MNHEY, CDR2 SVGAGI. This CDR3 spans 14 amino acids. V gave up 6 bases and J gave up 7 bases; unmatched junction bases: 9. This chain's CDR3 is CASRSDRAEQPQHF. The CDR3 region has the DNA TGTGCCAGCAGATCTGACAGGGCGGAACAGCCCCAGCATTTT.

V is TRBV27 and J is TRBJ2-7; D gene uncertain. The CDR3 contains 12 residues. The V gene lost 8 bases and the J gene lost 4 bases, with 12 bases spanning the gap. Germline CDR1 MNHEY, CDR2 SMNVEV (reference sequence). CDR3 protein: CASGHGRYEQYF. CDR3 in DNA: TGTGCCAGCGGTCATGGTCGGTACGAGCAGTACTTC.

The chain combines TRBV4-1 with TRBJ2-4; 12 bases line up with TRBD1. Germline V gene lookup returns CDR1 MGHRA and CDR2 YSYEKL. Germline trimming cut 3 bases from V and 9 bases from J; bases unmatched to any gene: 12. The CDR3 sequence is 17 residues long. This chain's CDR3 is CASSQTPGQGALSIQYF. The CDR3 DNA reads TGCGCCAGCAGCCAGACACCGGGACAGGGGGCGTTGAGCATTCAGTACTTC.

This clone was counted once. This chain links TRBV6-5 with TRBJ2-5; maybe TRBD1 (6 bases). Germline V lookup: CDR1 MNHEY, CDR2 SVGAGI. CDR3 size: 12 residues. The V gene lost 4 bases and the J gene lost 6 bases, with 9 bases spanning the gap. This chain's CDR3 is CASSSQGKTQYF. CDR3 DNA: TGTGCCAGCAGTTCACAGGGAAAGACCCAGTACTTC.

The gene calls are TRBV5-4 and TRBJ2-1; 7 bases are a match to TRBD1. CDR1 and CDR2 from the germline V gene are SGHNT and YYREEE (reference sequence). V lost 3 bases to trimming and J lost 0 bases; unmatched junction nucleotides: 3. This CDR3 has 15 amino acids. CDR3 sequence reads: CASSSRTGSYNEQFF. CDR3 nucleotides: TGTGCCAGCAGCTCTCGGACAGGCTCCTACAATGAGCAGTTCTTC. Variable domain in full (rest from reference TRBV5-4 and TRBJ2-1): ETGVTQSPTHLIKTRGQQVTLRCSSQSGHNTVSWYQQALGQGPQFIFQYYREEENGRGNFPPRFSGLQFPNYSSELNVNALELDDSALYLCASSSRTGSYNEQFFGPGTRLTVL.

This chain connects TRBV5-1 to TRBJ2-3; the D is unclear. CDR1 is SGHRS and CDR2 is YFSETQ in the germline V gene. V was trimmed by 2 bases and J by 4 bases, leaving 5 bases between them. The CDR3 loop spans 12 amino acids. This CDR3 is CASSFSADTQYF. The DNA of the CDR3 is TGCGCCAGCAGCTTCTCCGCAGATACGCAGTATTTT.

The chain is built from TRBV27 and TRBJ2-7; possible D gene TRBD1, 6 bases. The length of the CDR3 is 14 residues. Germline CDR1 MNHEY, CDR2 SMNVEV (reference sequence). The ends were cut back, 3 bases at V and 1 base at J, with 10 bases in the middle. The CDR3 DNA sequence: TGTGCCAGCAGTTTCGGGGACAAGTCCTACGAGCAGTACTTC. Translating gives CASSFGDKSYEQYF.

This clone was counted only a few times. The V and J genes are TRBV5-5 and TRBJ2-7, with D possibly TRBD1 on 5 matching bases. The CDR3 is 16 amino acids. V lost 0 bases and J 3 bases, leaving 16 bases between the germline ends. The germline V gene has CDR1 SGHKS and CDR2 YYEKEE (reference sequence). CDR3 sequence reads: CASSLVGLGQHYEQYV. CDR3 DNA: TGTGCCAGCAGCTTGGTAGGGCTGGGGCAGCACTACGAGCAGTACGTC.

The V gene is TRBV27, the J gene TRBJ2-7; 11 bases match TRBD1. CDR3 size: 15 residues. V was clipped by 6 bases and J by 6 bases; unmatched bases: 10. CDR1 is MNHEY, CDR2 SMNVEV, per germline (reference sequence). The CDR3 sequence: CASSSSGQGGFEQYF. The CDR3 DNA reads as TGTGCCAGCAGCAGCTCGGGACAGGGGGGTTTCGAGCAGTACTTC.

The chain combines TRBV19 with TRBJ2-2; 7 nucleotides agree with TRBD1. The V segment lost 6 bases and the J segment 2 bases; nucleotides outside the gene matches: 6. The length of the CDR3 is 15 residues. The V gene's germline CDR1 is LNHDA and CDR2 SQIVND (reference sequence). This CDR3 is CASSLRDSNTGELFF. As DNA, the CDR3 is TGTGCCAGTAGCCTCCGGGACAGTAACACCGGGGAGCTGTTTTTT. Full variable domain (remainder filled in from reference TRBV19 and TRBJ2-2): DGGITQSPKYLFRKEGQNVTLSCEQNLNHDAMYWYRQDPGQGLRLIYYSQIVNDFQKGDIAEGYSVSREKKESFPLTVTSAQKNPTAFYLCASSLRDSNTGELFFGEGSRLTVL.

To note about this clone: The junction departs from germline at one end; a sequencing error may be responsible. This chain joins TRBV11-2 and TRBJ1-3; D gene ambiguous. This CDR3 is built from 9 residues. The germline CDR1 and CDR2 sequences are SGHAT and FQNNGV. The DNA for the CDR3 is TGTGCCAGCAGCTTAGAAGAGGGTTTT. Its protein is CASSLEEGF.

The chain joins TRBV29-1 to TRBJ2-2; 12 positions agree with TRBD1. The CDR3 runs 14 residues. In germline, CDR1 is SQVTM, CDR2 ANQGSEA. Trimming took 6 bases from V and 14 from J; bases not matched to a gene: 13. CDR3 bases: TGCAGCGTGAAAACCGGGACAGGGGGCGTTGAACTGTTTTTT. Its protein is CSVKTGTGGVELFF.

The CDR3 sequence is CASSPRIAGFRDEQFF. The CDR3 DNA reads TGTGCCAGCAGCCCCCGGATAGCGGGCTTTAGGGATGAGCAGTTCTTC. J is TRBJ2-1 and V is TRBV21-1; the table's D gene call, TRBD2, was not cross checked with the DNA. TRBV21-1 represents a pseudogene. The CDR3 length is 16 residues.

This chain links TRBV6-1 with TRBJ2-5; TRBD1 aligns across 7 bases. With V trimmed by 2 bases and J by 0 bases, 6 bases remained unmatched. This CDR3 has 16 amino acids. Per germline, CDR1 MNHNS and CDR2 SASEGT. The CDR3 region has the DNA TGTGCCAGCAGTGAAAACGGGGACAGATACCAAGAGACCCAGTACTTC. This translates into CASSENGDRYQETQYF.

DNA for the CDR3: TGTGCCAGCAGCCATTGCGAGGGTGGGGGCAATCAGCCCCAGCATTTT. This translates into CASSHCEGGGNQPQHF. The chain combines TRBV21-1 with TRBJ1-5. TRBV21-1 corresponds to a pseudogene. This CDR3 has 16 amino acids.